One and the same sample provided the 21 T cell receptor beta chains below, sequenced in a study of blood T cell repertoires in COVID-19 (dated by TCRdb to between 2020 and 2021). The library was generated by the immunoSEQ multiplex PCR assay. As stored in TCRdb, this immuneACCESS dataset retains in-frame rearrangements with V and J assigned. A fraction of the clones does not appear; measured against another copy, unresolved V genes explain less than half of the discrepancy, and the remainder lacks a known reason. Recorded for this sample are approximately 88,000 clones; roughly 84% of them occurred a single time. Approximately 15% of the sample belongs to the ten largest clones. Sequencing was performed on peripheral blood. These receptors came from a woman aged 65 to 85 with acute or convalescent COVID-19.

This chain joins TRBV24-1 and TRBJ2-1; possible D gene TRBD1, 6 bases. V lost 4 bases to trimming and J lost 0 bases, with 21 bases between them. The CDR3 spans 19 residues. Per germline, CDR1 KGHDR and CDR2 SFDVKD. The CDR3 nucleotides are TGTGCCACCAGTGACTCGTTGAGGGGGAGCCACAGCTCCTACAATGAGCAGTTCTTC. It encodes CATSDSLRGSHSSYNEQFF.

The chain carries TRBV10-2 and TRBJ2-3; TRBD1 matches at 9 bases. The trim removed 9 bases at V and 3 bases at J, leaving 1 base unmatched. The CDR3 loop spans 12 amino acids. The germline V gene has CDR1 WSHSY and CDR2 SAAADI. This chain's CDR3 is CASGQGTDTQYF. CDR3 in DNA: TGCGCCAGTGGACAGGGGACAGATACGCAGTATTTT.

The V gene is TRBV18, the J gene TRBJ2-1; 11 bases align to TRBD1. The V gene end was trimmed by 5 bases and the J gene end by 6 bases; junction bases not matched to a gene: 6. Germline CDR1 reads KGHSH; CDR2 reads LQKENI. This CDR3 is built from 15 residues. Written as DNA, the CDR3 is TGTGCCAGCTCAGCGGGACAGGGGGACCTCAATGAGCAGTTCTTC. Its protein product is CASSAGQGDLNEQFF.

The rearrangement links TRBV15 to TRBJ2-5; 13 nucleotides agree with TRBD2. Trimming took 4 bases from V and 1 from J; bases not matched to a gene: 6. Germline-derived CDR1 and CDR2 are LNHNV and YYDKDF (reference sequence). CDR3 length: 17 amino acids. This CDR3 is CATSTGLAGDTQETQYF. CDR3 DNA: TGTGCCACCAGCACAGGACTAGCGGGAGACACCCAAGAGACCCAGTACTTC.

The chain links TRBV30 to TRBJ2-1, with TRBD1 identical over 7 bases. V trimming: 3 bases; J trimming: 10 bases; junction bases outside the gene matches: 3. The CDR3 has 11 amino acids. Per germline, CDR1 GTSNPN and CDR2 SVGIG (reference sequence). The CDR3, as DNA: TGTGCCTGGAGCCCCAGGGGGGAGCAGTTCTTC. Translating gives CAWSPRGEQFF.

The V call is TRBV9, the J call TRBJ2-5, with 7 bases aligning to TRBD1. V was pared by 1 base and J by 1 base, with 1 base of the junction left unmatched. This CDR3 region has 14 residues. CDR1 and CDR2 from the germline V gene are SGDLS and YYNGEE. CDR3 bases: TGTGCCAGCAGCGTAACAGGGGCCCAAGAGACCCAGTACTTC. Its translation is CASSVTGAQETQYF.

The chain uses TRBV29-1 and TRBJ2-5; 12 bases are shared with TRBD2. The germline CDR1 and CDR2 sequences are SQVTM and ANQGSEA. V shed 7 bases, J shed 4 bases, and the junction held 7 bases outside the gene matches. CDR3 length: 14 amino acids. The DNA for the CDR3 is TGCAGCGCAAAGACTAGCGGGAGCGCAGAGACCCAGTACTTC. Encoded protein: CSAKTSGSAETQYF.

V gene TRBV7-9 combines with J gene TRBJ1-2, with 9 bases fitting TRBD1. Trimming cost V 1 base and J 2 bases; bases outside gene matches: 5. This CDR3 has 16 residues. Germline CDR1 is SEHNR and CDR2 is FQNEAQ (reference sequence). In DNA, the CDR3 is TGTGCCAGCAGCTTAGAGGGGGACAGGGAAAACTATGGCTACACCTTC. It is translated as CASSLEGDRENYGYTF.

The CDR3 DNA sequence: TGTGCCACCGGACTAGCGGGAGTCCCCGGGGAGCTGTTTTTT. Its protein is CATGLAGVPGELFF. The chain links TRBV10-3 to TRBJ2-2, with 13 bases matching TRBD2. The CDR3 is 14 residues long. The germline V gene encodes CDR1 ENHRY and CDR2 SYGVKD. Trimming took 10 bases from V and 6 from J; bases not matched to a gene: 5.

The rearrangement links TRBV7-9 to TRBJ2-5, with D perhaps matching TRBD2 (6 bases). CDR3 length equals 15 residues. The germline gives CDR1 SEHNR, CDR2 FQNEAQ (reference sequence). The V and J ends lost 1 base and 2 bases respectively, with 11 bases between them. CDR3 DNA: TGTGCCAGCAGCTTAGTGGGTAGCGGACAAGAGACCCAGTACTTC. Encoded protein: CASSLVGSGQETQYF. Complete variable domain (other parts from reference TRBV7-9 and TRBJ2-5): DTGVSQNPRHKITKRGQNVTFRCDPISEHNRLYWYRQTLGQGPEFLTYFQNEAQLEKSRLLSDRFSAERPKGSFSTLEIQRTEQGDSAMYLCASSLVGSGQETQYFGPGTRLLVL.

The chain employs TRBV5-1 and TRBJ1-6; the match to TRBD1 covers 7 bases. V was pared by 6 bases and J by 7 bases, with 4 bases of the junction left unmatched. The CDR3 runs to 13 residues. Germline CDR1 and CDR2: SGHRS and YFSETQ. Here the CDR3 reads CASKEGANSPLHF. CDR3 sequence (DNA): TGCGCCAGCAAGGAGGGGGCAAATTCACCCCTCCACTTT.

This chain joins TRBV4-3 and TRBJ1-1, with D possibly being TRBD1 (5 bases). The V end lost 4 bases, the J end lost 1 base, and 10 bases lay between the germline ends. Germline loops: CDR1 LGHNA, CDR2 YSLEER. This CDR3 has 14 residues. CDR3 sequence (DNA): TGCGCCAGCAGCCGGGGGGAGGAGAACACTGAAGCTTTCTTT. Translated: CASSRGEENTEAFF.

The rearrangement uses TRBV15 and TRBJ2-3; D unresolved. Trimming removed 1 base at V and 0 bases at J, with 5 bases between. Germline lookup yields CDR1 LNHNV and CDR2 YYDKDF (reference sequence). This CDR3 comprises 14 residues. CDR3: CATSRVQSTDTQYF. The CDR3 DNA follows: TGTGCCACCAGCAGAGTGCAGAGCACAGATACGCAGTATTTT.

This clone was seen just once. The chain uses TRBV9 and TRBJ2-3; tentative D call: TRBD2 (6 bases). Deletions cut 4 bases from V and 5 bases from J, with 14 bases between. Germline V CDR1 and CDR2: SGDLS, YYNGEE. This CDR3 contains 14 residues. The CDR3 protein is CASSPHPGVDTQYF. The DNA for the CDR3 is TGTGCCAGCAGCCCCCATCCGGGGGTAGATACGCAGTATTTT.

This chain joins TRBV9 and TRBJ2-1, with 10 bases aligning to TRBD2. V was clipped by 4 bases and J by 5 bases; unmatched bases: 6. The CDR3 is 15 residues long. Germline CDR1 and CDR2: SGDLS and YYNGEE. The CDR3 DNA reads TGTGCCAGCAGCCAGAGCGGGAGGGGTCACAATGAGCAGTTCTTC. The encoded protein is CASSQSGRGHNEQFF.

V gene TRBV19 combines with J gene TRBJ1-5; no firm D call. Germline V gives CDR1 LNHDA, CDR2 SQIVND (reference sequence). The CDR3 length is 14 residues. V lost 5 bases and J 0 bases, leaving 8 bases between the germline ends. CDR3: CASSYRYSNQPQHF. CDR3 in DNA: TGTGCCAGTAGTTACAGATATAGCAATCAGCCCCAGCATTTT.

The chain is built from TRBV10-1 and TRBJ2-5; 7 nucleotides agree with TRBD1. CDR3 length: 16 amino acids. Trimming cost V 0 bases and J 1 base; bases outside gene matches: 5. Germline-derived CDR1 and CDR2 are WNHNN and SYGVQD (reference sequence). The CDR3 DNA reads TGCGCCAGCAGTGAGTCGAGGGGGCCAGCCCAAGAGACCCAGTACTTC. Translating it yields CASSESRGPAQETQYF.

The rearrangement links TRBV10-2 to TRBJ2-7; the D is unclear. Germline V gene data show CDR1 as WSHSY and CDR2 as SAAADI. The V gene lost 6 bases and the J gene lost 3 bases, with 6 bases spanning the gap. The CDR3 extends over 11 amino acids. In nucleotides, the CDR3 is TGCGCCAGCAGGGCCCACTACGAGCAGTACGTC. Translated, it gives CASRAHYEQYV.

The chain links TRBV9 to TRBJ1-6; maybe TRBD1 (5 bases). V was pared by 0 bases and J by 4 bases, with 11 bases between. This CDR3 is built from 16 residues. Germline V gives CDR1 SGDLS, CDR2 YYNGEE. DNA for the CDR3: TGTGCCAGCAGCGTAGGGGGCCAGGCTTATAATTCACCCCTCCACTTT. It codes for CASSVGGQAYNSPLHF.

This clone appeared a single time. The chain uses TRBV6-6 and TRBJ2-7; 7 bases are a match to TRBD1. The CDR3 extends over 13 amino acids. V dropped 4 bases and J dropped 5; count of bases not matched to a gene: 5. In germline, CDR1 is MNHNY, CDR2 SVGAGI (reference sequence). CDR3 DNA sequence: TGTGCCAGCAGTTCCGACAGGGTCAACGAGCAGTACGTC. Translation: CASSSDRVNEQYV.

CDR3 sequence reads: CAWRDRETLNYGYTF. The CDR3 DNA reads TGTGCCTGGAGGGACAGGGAAACCCTCAACTATGGCTACACCTTC. This rearrangement joins TRBV30 to TRBJ1-2; 8 nucleotides align to TRBD1. V dropped 3 bases and J dropped 2; count of bases not matched to a gene: 8. CDR1 is GTSNPN and CDR2 is SVGIG in the germline V gene (reference sequence). CDR3 length: 15 residues.